Shown below are 27 T cell receptor beta chains from a single sample sequenced in a study of regulatory T cells in long-lasting Graves disease. Arm-PCR of CDR3 regions with iRepertoire HTBI primers generated TCR beta libraries. TCRdb recomputed calls from the multiplex PCR reads with MiXCR, one row per CDR3 protein. This sample carries more than 400,000 distinct CDR3 sequences, about 15% of them seen once, and the ten largest clones take over 8.5%. Documented time point: newly diagnosed GD, antithyroid drugs for less than 3 months. PBMC RNA served as the TCR library source. Another study also made use of these data, one on T cells in Graves' hyperthyroidism and ophthalmopathy.

The sequencing here drew on peripheral blood mononuclear cells (PBMCs), taken at new diagnosis, from a patient treated with antithyroid drugs. The receptors here all came from a woman aged 25-40 years with Graves disease.

This clonotype appeared a few times. CDR3 coding DNA: TGTGCCAGCAGGCCTGGCAGTGGGGAAACTGGAAACACCATATATTTT. It yields the protein CASRPGSGETGNTIYF. The chain employs TRBV11-2 and TRBJ1-3; D is uncertain. The germline V and J ends were trimmed by 6 bases and 2 bases, with 17 bases remaining between them. The CDR3 has 16 amino acids. In germline, CDR1 is SGHAT, CDR2 FQNNGV.

This clonotype was counted many times. The chain is built from TRBV28 and TRBJ1-2, with 11 bases aligning to TRBD1. The J segment lost 2 bases and the V segment lost 10 bases, leaving 6 bases of the junction unmatched. Per germline, CDR1 MDHEN and CDR2 SYDVKM. The CDR3 contains 14 residues. CDR3 amino acids: CATGQGAGNYGYTF. CDR3 in DNA: TGTGCCACCGGACAGGGGGCGGGAAACTATGGCTACACCTTC.

The rearrangement links TRBV27 to TRBJ1-2, with D perhaps matching TRBD1 (5 bases). The germline V gene encodes CDR1 MNHEY and CDR2 SMNVEV (reference sequence). CDR3 length equals 15 residues. V lost 5 bases, J lost 1 base, and 14 bases lay in between. The CDR3 nucleotides are TGTGCCAGCAGTAGCCCGCTGGGGGTTAACTATGGCTACACCTTC. Protein sequence: CASSSPLGVNYGYTF.

This clonotype was recorded once. The gene calls are TRBV20-1 and TRBJ1-5, with unresolved D. Germline CDR1 and CDR2: DFQATT and SNEGSKA (reference sequence). The CDR3 covers 14 residues. V was shortened by 4 bases and J by 10 bases, with 20 bases between the two germline ends. CDR3 nucleotide sequence: TGCAGTGCTACCTATGGGAAAGGGAACGACCCCCAGCATTTT. Its translation is CSATYGKGNDPQHF.

This clonotype was recorded at least ten times. The chain recombines TRBV28 with TRBJ2-7, with D possibly TRBD2 on 6 matching bases. Germline CDR1 reads MDHEN; CDR2 reads SYDVKM. The germline V and J ends were trimmed by 5 bases and 0 bases, with 8 bases remaining between them. The CDR3 is made up of 13 amino acids. In nucleotides, the CDR3 is TGTGCCAGCAGTCTGACTAGCTCCTACGAGCAGTACTTC. Protein product: CASSLTSSYEQYF.

This chain links TRBV9 with TRBJ2-1; D may correspond to TRBD1 or TRBD2 (5 bases each). V gave up 6 bases and J gave up 0 bases, with 16 bases separating them. This CDR3 contains 16 residues. Germline-derived CDR1 and CDR2 are SGDLS and YYNGEE. The CDR3, as DNA: TGTGCCAGCAATCGCAGAGGGACGAGCTCCTACAATGAGCAGTTCTTC. It specifies CASNRRGTSSYNEQFF. Filled out from reference TRBV9 and TRBJ2-1, the complete variable domain reads DSGVTQTPKHLITATGQRVTLRCSPRSGDLSVYWYQQSLDQGLQFLIQYYNGEERAKGNILERFSAQQFPDLHSELNLSSLELGDSALYFCASNRRGTSSYNEQFFGPGTRLTVL.

The chain has TRBV6-5 and TRBJ1-4; no clear D. V dropped 4 bases and J dropped 9 bases, with 9 bases sitting between them. From germline, CDR1 is MNHEY and CDR2 SVGAGI. The CDR3 is 12 amino acids. The DNA of the CDR3 is TGTGCCAGCAGTTCGGGAGGGCAAAAACTGTTTTTT. Its translation: CASSSGGQKLFF.

Ten or more counts support this clonotype. The chain links TRBV27 to TRBJ1-2; D not certain. CDR3 length equals 13 residues. V gave up 0 bases and J gave up 4 bases, with 6 bases separating them. Germline CDR1 and CDR2: MNHEY and SMNVEV (reference sequence). In nucleotides, the CDR3 is TGTGCCAGCAGTTTATCGACGGGCTATGGCTACACCTTC. Residues: CASSLSTGYGYTF.

This clonotype was seen at least ten times. The V call is TRBV7-6, the J call TRBJ1-4; D gene uncertain. V was clipped by 5 bases and J by 8 bases, with 12 bases between them. The CDR3 is 13 residues long. The germline V gene has CDR1 SGHVS and CDR2 FNYEAQ. CDR3: CASSTPLGEKLFF. DNA of the CDR3: TGTGCCAGCAGCACCCCACTCGGAGAAAAACTGTTTTTT.

This clonotype was detected a few times. The chain recombines TRBV24-1 with TRBJ2-2, with D maybe TRBD2 (6 bases). V was cut by 6 bases and J by 7 bases, with 17 bases left in between. The CDR3 runs 15 residues. The germline V gene has CDR1 KGHDR and CDR2 SFDVKD. The CDR3 nucleotides read TGTGCCACCAGTTCCCGGAGGGACGAAGTCGGGGAGCTGTTTTTT. It yields the protein CATSSRRDEVGELFF.

This clonotype was counted at least ten times. This chain links TRBV7-3 with TRBJ1-5; weak D call: TRBD1 (6 bases). The CDR3 loop spans 16 amino acids. Trimming left V 4 bases short and J 0 bases short, with 13 bases between. Germline loops: CDR1 SGHTA, CDR2 FQGTGA. The CDR3 region is CASSSQDSNSNQPQHF. The CDR3 bases are TGTGCCAGCAGCTCCCAGGACAGCAATAGCAATCAGCCCCAGCATTTT.

The chain links TRBV5-1 to TRBJ1-6, with 8 bases identical to TRBD1. Germline V gene sequence: CDR1 SGHRS, CDR2 YFSETQ. The CDR3 extends over 14 amino acids. V gave up 3 bases and J gave up 7 bases; unmatched junction bases: 3. The CDR3 here is CASSWTGPNSPLHF. The CDR3 DNA sequence: TGCGCCAGCAGCTGGACAGGGCCAAATTCACCCCTCCACTTT.

The V gene is TRBV5-1, the J gene TRBJ1-1, with TRBD1 as a possible D gene (6 bases). This CDR3 has 15 amino acids. The germline CDR1 and CDR2 sequences are SGHRS and YFSETQ. V was clipped by 3 bases and J by 1 base, with 13 bases between them. The CDR3 coding sequence is TGCGCCAGCAGCTGGGACAAGCTTCCGAACACTGAAGCTTTCTTT. Translating gives CASSWDKLPNTEAFF.

This clonotype was seen at least ten times. This chain links TRBV27 with TRBJ2-1; weak D call: TRBD1 (5 bases). Trimming removed 5 bases at V and 4 bases at J, with 15 bases between. The CDR3 is 15 residues long. CDR1 and CDR2 (germline): MNHEY, SMNVEV (reference sequence). This CDR3 is CASSRTDRVYNEQFF. The CDR3 DNA sequence: TGTGCCAGCAGTCGAACAGACAGAGTATACAATGAGCAGTTCTTC.

The sample holds a few counts of this clonotype. The chain employs TRBV28 and TRBJ2-1, with unresolved D. The CDR3 is 14 amino acids. V shed 7 bases and J shed 0 bases, with 10 bases lying between them. Germline values: CDR1 MDHEN, CDR2 SYDVKM. CDR3 in amino acids: CASTRKSSYNEQFF. CDR3 in DNA: TGTGCCAGCACAAGAAAAAGCTCCTACAATGAGCAGTTCTTC. Full variable domain (outside the CDR3, taken from reference TRBV28 and TRBJ2-1): DVKVTQSSRYLVKRTGEKVFLECVQDMDHENMFWYRQDPGLGLRLIYFSYDVKMKEKGDIPEGYSVSREKKERFSLILESASTNQTSMYLCASTRKSSYNEQFFGPGTRLTVL.

This clonotype appeared a few times. The chain joins TRBV20-1 to TRBJ2-2; 13 nucleotides agree with TRBD2. The germline V gene encodes CDR1 DFQATT and CDR2 SNEGSKA (reference sequence). J lost 2 bases, V lost 6 bases, and 12 bases had no gene match. The CDR3 is 18 residues long. The CDR3 bases are TGCAGTGCGACCGGACTAGCGGGAGTCGTTAGAAACACCGGGGAGCTGTTTTTT. This sequence encodes CSATGLAGVVRNTGELFF.

This clonotype was counted ten times or more. One end of the junction is discordant with germline, which a read error may explain. The V call is TRBV20-1, the J call TRBJ2-4, with D perhaps matching TRBD1 (5 bases). The CDR3 extends over 13 amino acids. Germline V lookup: CDR1 DFQATT, CDR2 SNEGSKA (reference sequence). For the CDR3, the DNA is TGCAGTGCTAGAGATCTCGGCCAAGGCCCAGGGCCCTTC. The encoded protein is CSARDLGQGPGPF.

Turning to this clonotype: A much more abundant neighbour one base away suggests this may be a read error. The conserved phenylalanine or tryptophan is not found at the CDR3 terminus, so this likely reflects a read error. This CDR3 reads CASSLRQALLSQHL. The DNA for the CDR3 is TGTGCCAGCAGTTTAAGGCAGGCCTTGTTATCCCAGCATCTT. The chain recombines TRBV28 with TRBJ1-5; the D is unclear. V was clipped by 2 bases and J by 11 bases, with 16 bases between them. The CDR3 is 14 residues long. CDR1 and CDR2 (germline): MDHEN, SYDVKM.

This clonotype occurred many times. This chain joins TRBV20-1 and TRBJ2-1, with a tentative D call TRBD2 (5 bases). CDR3 length equals 14 residues. Trimming shortened V by 8 bases and J by 4 bases, and 18 bases separated the two germline ends. From germline, CDR1 is DFQATT and CDR2 SNEGSKA (reference sequence). CDR3: CSLAGGRHYNEQFF. CDR3 sequence (DNA): TGCAGTCTAGCTGGCGGGCGTCATTACAATGAGCAGTTCTTC.

This clonotype was seen ten or more times. The chain has TRBV2 and TRBJ1-5; 9 nucleotides line up with TRBD1. The CDR3 spans 16 residues. The trim removed 4 bases at V and 5 bases at J, leaving 9 bases unmatched. Germline V CDR1 and CDR2: SNHLY, FYNNEI. The CDR3 region has the DNA TGTGCCAGCAGTGCCTCCGGGACAGGGAAGGATCAGCCCCAGCATTTT. Protein: CASSASGTGKDQPQHF.

In this sample, this clonotype turned up many times. CDR3 in DNA: TGCAGCGCATTTGAGGGGTTAAAGGGAGCTTTCTTT. Residues: CSAFEGLKGAFF. This chain connects TRBV20-1 to TRBJ1-1; the D gene is possibly TRBD1 (5 bases). CDR3 length: 12 residues. The germline V gene has CDR1 DFQATT and CDR2 SNEGSKA (reference sequence).

This clonotype was recorded many times. The V call is TRBV28, the J call TRBJ2-5; 7 nucleotides match TRBD2. This CDR3 has 15 amino acids. Germline V gene data show CDR1 as MDHEN and CDR2 as SYDVKM. Trimming took 6 bases from V and 5 from J; bases not matched to a gene: 12. The CDR3 DNA is TGTGCCAGCAGCATATCTAGCGGAGCCGCGGAGACCCAGTACTTC. Residues: CASSISSGAAETQYF.

The chain is built from TRBV6-2 or TRBV6-3 and TRBJ2-6, with unresolved D. The CDR3 totals 16 residues. CDR1 MNHEY and CDR2 SVGEGT come from the germline V gene. V was cut by 4 bases and J by 4 bases, with 14 bases left in between. The CDR3 DNA reads as TGTGCCAGCAGTTGGCATACGTTAGCCGGGGCCAACGTCCTGACTTTC. This sequence encodes CASSWHTLAGANVLTF.

DNA for the CDR3: TGCGCCAGCAGCTTGGTATCTAGCGGGAGTAGCACAGATACGCAGTATTTT. Translation: CASSLVSSGSSTDTQYF. V usage is TRBV5-1 and J usage is TRBJ2-3; 10 bases agree with TRBD2. The CDR3 is 17 amino acids. The J segment lost 0 bases and the V segment lost 0 bases, leaving 4 bases of the junction unmatched. Looked up from germline, CDR1 is SGHRS and CDR2 is YFSETQ.

This clonotype has a handful of counts. The chain employs TRBV4-1 and TRBJ1-6; D is undetermined. The ends were cut back, 1 base at V and 9 bases at J, with 4 bases in the middle. CDR1 is MGHRA, CDR2 YSYEKL, per germline. The CDR3 spans 12 residues. In nucleotides, the CDR3 is TGCGCCAGCAGCCAAGTATCTTCACCCCTCCACTTT. The encoded protein is CASSQVSSPLHF.

This clonotype was counted ten times or more. V and J are TRBV7-9 and TRBJ2-5; no reliable D call. V was pared by 2 bases and J by 5 bases, with 6 bases between. Germline V gene lookup returns CDR1 SEHNR and CDR2 FQNEAQ (reference sequence). The CDR3 totals 12 residues. The CDR3 spells CASSLNMETQYF. The CDR3 region has the DNA TGTGCCAGCAGCTTAAATATGGAGACCCAGTACTTC.

The table lists this clonotype with a few counts. The chain employs TRBV20-1 and TRBJ2-2, with D possibly being TRBD2 (5 bases). Trimming left V 3 bases short and J 0 bases short, with 8 bases between. Germline CDR1 reads DFQATT; CDR2 reads SNEGSKA (reference sequence). The CDR3 has 14 amino acids. CDR3 region: CSARKDSNTGELFF. The CDR3 nucleotides read TGCAGTGCTAGGAAGGACTCGAACACCGGGGAGCTGTTTTTT.